The clone carrying this T cell receptor (beta chain) is a singleton in its sample. The data are from a study of blood T cell repertoires in COVID-19. As processed by the authors: The assay estimated nucleated cells by amplifying reference gene primers. Method: immunoSEQ multiplex PCR; TCRdb's copy keeps in-frame clones and lacks some. V, J and clone size reflect that table, while D and trimming were determined from the DNA. The table has about 58,000 clones, 80% to 95% seen once. With 8 bases clipped from V and 4 bases from J, the junction kept 8 bases outside the gene matches. The germline V gene has CDR1 SNHLY and CDR2 FYNNEI. This CDR3 contains 15 residues.

The gene calls are TRBV2 and TRBJ2-1; 10 positions agree with TRBD1. The TCR originated in a man aged 45-60 years with active COVID-19. Sequenced: peripheral blood. CDR3 sequence: CASGRAGQGYNEQFF. CDR3 coding DNA: TGTGCCAGCGGAAGGGCGGGACAGGGGTACAATGAGCAGTTCTTC.